What follows is one T cell receptor (beta chain) and its context. No antigen is known for it. A multiplex PCR was run with 60 Vbeta primers and 13 Jbeta primers. Profiled with immunoSEQ multiplex PCR; TCRdb holds only in-frame clones, not every one. In the table there are about 200,000 clones, 60% to 85% of which are singletons. These data come from a study of cytomegalovirus exposure and HLA in healthy donors. Trimming took 4 bases from V and 6 from J; bases not matched to a gene: 4. Germline V CDR1 and CDR2: SEHNR, FQNEAQ (reference sequence). The CDR3 has 13 amino acids. Study results and limitations: Rare sequences made up most TCRs, while some public TCRs were found in many donors.

The specimen sequenced was PBMCs. V is TRBV7-9 and J is TRBJ1-2; 8 bases align to TRBD1. The clonotype comes from a girl aged 10-17 years in good health and CMV-seropositive. CDR3 bases: TGTGCCAGCAGCTCTCAGGGGGCTGATGGCTACACCTTC. This sequence encodes CASSSQGADGYTF.